Listed below are T cell receptor beta chains from one sample, sequenced in a study of Graves' ophthalmopathy and Graves' hyperthyroidism. TCRdb re-derived calls from the multiplex PCR reads in MiXCR, one entry per CDR3 protein. The repertoire holds about 660,000 distinct CDR3 sequences, with about 41% as singletons. Material for sequencing was peripheral blood. These receptors came from an adult man with Graves' ophthalmopathy. The CDR3 runs from the conserved cysteine through the conserved F or W. The D gene is left open where the match is weak. The size entry is marked missing in some rows and otherwise reads once, few, many or a size class.

v_gene: TRBV15; j_gene: TRBJ2-7; d_gene: NA; abundance: many; CDR3aa: CATSRAVSIREQYF; CDR3nt: TGTGCCACCAGCAGAGCGGTGTCCATCCGCGAGCAGTACTTC
v_gene: TRBV29-1; j_gene: TRBJ1-2; d_gene: NA; abundance: NA; CDR3aa: CSASSNRDGYTF; CDR3nt: TGCAGCGCTTCATCCAACAGAGATGGCTACACCTTC
v_gene: TRBV7-8; j_gene: TRBJ1-2; d_gene: NA; abundance: many; CDR3aa: CASSSLQGLGGYTF; CDR3nt: TGTGCCAGCAGCTCTTTACAGGGTTTGGGTGGCTACACCTTC
v_gene: TRBV15; j_gene: TRBJ2-7; d_gene: NA; abundance: NA; CDR3aa: CATSSQDSGGGSYEQYF; CDR3nt: TGTGCCACCAGCAGCCAAGACAGCGGAGGAGGCTCCTACGAGCAGTACTTC
v_gene: TRBV25-1; j_gene: TRBJ1-6; d_gene: NA; abundance: NA; CDR3aa: CASSEWVSLHF; CDR3nt: TGTGCCAGCAGTGAATGGGTCAGCCTCCACTTT
v_gene: TRBV25-1; j_gene: TRBJ2-7; d_gene: NA; abundance: NA; CDR3aa: CASSASRSQGDEQYF; CDR3nt: TGTGCCAGCAGTGCTAGTCGGTCCCAGGGCGACGAGCAGTACTTC
v_gene: TRBV15; j_gene: TRBJ1-2; d_gene: NA; abundance: NA; CDR3aa: CATSSLEGGTNYGYTF; CDR3nt: TGTGCCACCAGCAGCTTAGAAGGGGGAACTAACTATGGCTACACCTTC
v_gene: TRBV6-1; j_gene: TRBJ2-7; d_gene: TRBD2; abundance: few; CDR3aa: CASTTGTIDYEQYF; CDR3nt: TGTGCCAGCACCACCGGGACTATCGACTACGAGCAGTACTTC
v_gene: TRBV28; j_gene: TRBJ2-7; d_gene: NA; abundance: few; CDR3aa: CASSFMMGQSGYEQYF; CDR3nt: TGTGCCAGCAGTTTCATGATGGGCCAGTCAGGCTACGAGCAGTACTTC
v_gene: TRBV19; j_gene: TRBJ2-2; d_gene: NA; abundance: NA; CDR3aa: CVSSIAGYTGELFF; CDR3nt: TGTGTCAGTAGTATCGCCGGTTACACCGGGGAGCTGTTTTTT
v_gene: TRBV10-3; j_gene: TRBJ1-1; d_gene: NA; abundance: NA; CDR3aa: CAISPGPGGTEAFF; CDR3nt: TGTGCCATCAGTCCGGGACCGGGGGGCACTGAAGCTTTCTTT
v_gene: TRBV19; j_gene: TRBJ1-5; d_gene: NA; abundance: few; CDR3aa: CASSIVQGGNQPQHF; CDR3nt: TGTGCCAGTAGTATAGTACAGGGAGGAAATCAGCCCCAGCATTTT
v_gene: TRBV11-2; j_gene: TRBJ2-5; d_gene: NA; abundance: NA; CDR3aa: CASSFSSGNHQETQYF; CDR3nt: TGTGCCAGCAGCTTTTCGTCAGGGAATCACCAAGAGACCCAGTACTTC
v_gene: TRBV6-6; j_gene: TRBJ1-5; d_gene: NA; abundance: few; CDR3aa: CASSDGHYSNQPQHF; CDR3nt: TGTGCCAGCAGTGACGGACATTATAGCAATCAGCCCCAGCATTTT
v_gene: TRBV19; j_gene: TRBJ1-2; d_gene: NA; abundance: NA; CDR3aa: CAWSASGAGFYGYTF; CDR3nt: TGTGCCTGGAGTGCGTCGGGAGCGGGTTTCTATGGCTACACCTTC
v_gene: TRBV4-3; j_gene: TRBJ2-7; d_gene: NA; abundance: few; CDR3aa: CASSQDSSTGLEQYF; CDR3nt: TGCGCCAGCAGCCAAGATTCAAGTACAGGGTTGGAGCAGTACTTC
v_gene: TRBV5-1; j_gene: TRBJ1-2; d_gene: NA; abundance: many; CDR3aa: CASSLATEFAYGYTF; CDR3nt: TGCGCCAGCAGCTTGGCAACGGAATTCGCCTATGGCTACACCTTC
v_gene: TRBV11-2; j_gene: TRBJ2-5; d_gene: NA; abundance: few; CDR3aa: CASRKPGLLEETQYF; CDR3nt: TGTGCCAGCAGAAAACCGGGACTGTTGGAAGAGACCCAGTACTTC
v_gene: TRBV13; j_gene: TRBJ2-5; d_gene: TRBD2; abundance: NA; CDR3aa: CASNLLLAGETQYF; CDR3nt: TGTGCCAGCAACCTTCTACTAGCGGGAGAGACCCAGTACTTC
v_gene: TRBV12-5; j_gene: TRBJ1-3; d_gene: NA; abundance: NA; CDR3aa: CASGFSVSGNTIYF; CDR3nt: TGTGCTAGTGGTTTTTCCGTCTCTGGAAACACCATATATTTT
v_gene: TRBV29-1; j_gene: TRBJ1-2; d_gene: TRBD1; abundance: many; CDR3aa: CSVVIVDRAGGYTF; CDR3nt: TGCAGCGTTGTGATCGTCGACAGGGCAGGTGGCTACACCTTC
v_gene: TRBV7-8; j_gene: TRBJ1-1; d_gene: NA; abundance: NA; CDR3aa: CASSLASFPGGRMNTEAFF; CDR3nt: TGTGCCAGCAGCTTGGCGTCTTTTCCCGGGGGGCGGATGAACACTGAAGCTTTCTTT
v_gene: TRBV7-6; j_gene: TRBJ2-2; d_gene: TRBD2; abundance: once; CDR3aa: CASSRTSATGELFF; CDR3nt: TGTGCCAGCAGCCGGACTAGCGCCACCGGGGAGCTGTTTTTT
v_gene: TRBV25-1; j_gene: TRBJ2-1; d_gene: TRBD1; abundance: many; CDR3aa: CASMGQGYNEQFF; CDR3nt: TGTGCCAGCATGGGACAGGGCTACAATGAGCAGTTCTTC
v_gene: TRBV7-9; j_gene: TRBJ1-6; d_gene: TRBD1; abundance: once; CDR3aa: CASSNRDRSNSPLHF; CDR3nt: TGTGCCAGCAGCAACCGGGACAGGTCCAATTCACCCCTCCACTTT
v_gene: TRBV6-7; j_gene: TRBJ2-2; d_gene: NA; abundance: NA; CDR3aa: CASKASPRAGELFF; CDR3nt: TGTGCCAGCAAGGCCTCTCCCAGGGCCGGGGAGCTGTTTTTT
v_gene: TRBV29-1; j_gene: TRBJ1-2; d_gene: NA; abundance: once; CDR3aa: CSVGIGDRRNYGYTF; CDR3nt: TGCAGCGTTGGAATAGGTGACAGGCGAAACTATGGCTATACCTTC